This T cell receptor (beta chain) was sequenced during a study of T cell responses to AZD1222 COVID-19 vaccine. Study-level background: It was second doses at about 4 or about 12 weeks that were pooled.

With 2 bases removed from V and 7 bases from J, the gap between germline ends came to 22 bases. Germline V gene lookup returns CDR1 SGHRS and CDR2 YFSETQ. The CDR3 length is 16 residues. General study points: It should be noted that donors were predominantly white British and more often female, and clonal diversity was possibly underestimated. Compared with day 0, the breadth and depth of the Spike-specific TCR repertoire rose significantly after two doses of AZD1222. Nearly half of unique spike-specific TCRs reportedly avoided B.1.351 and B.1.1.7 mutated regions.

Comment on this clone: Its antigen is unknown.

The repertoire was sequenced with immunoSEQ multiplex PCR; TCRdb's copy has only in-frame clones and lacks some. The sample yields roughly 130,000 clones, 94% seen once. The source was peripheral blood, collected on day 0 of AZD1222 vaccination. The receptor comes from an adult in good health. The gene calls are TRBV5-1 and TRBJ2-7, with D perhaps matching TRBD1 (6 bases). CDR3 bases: TGCGCCAGCAGCTTAACGCCAATGGGGGCCGAGGGTGAGCAGTACTTC. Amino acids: CASSLTPMGAEGEQYF.